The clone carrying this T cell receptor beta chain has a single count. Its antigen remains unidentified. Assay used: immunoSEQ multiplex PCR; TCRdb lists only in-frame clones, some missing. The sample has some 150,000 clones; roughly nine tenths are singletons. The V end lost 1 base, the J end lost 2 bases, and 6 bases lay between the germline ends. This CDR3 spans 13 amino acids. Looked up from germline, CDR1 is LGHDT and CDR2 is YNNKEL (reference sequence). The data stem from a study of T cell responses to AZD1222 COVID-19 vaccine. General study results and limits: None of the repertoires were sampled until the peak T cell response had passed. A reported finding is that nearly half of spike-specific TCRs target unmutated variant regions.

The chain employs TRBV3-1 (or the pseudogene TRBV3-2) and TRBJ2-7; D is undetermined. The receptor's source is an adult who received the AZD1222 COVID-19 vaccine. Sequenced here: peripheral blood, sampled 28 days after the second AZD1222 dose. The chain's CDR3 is CASSQGPPYEQYF. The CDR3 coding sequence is TGTGCCAGCAGCCAAGGACCCCCCTACGAGCAGTACTTC.